This T cell receptor beta chain derives from a study of OX40 agonist ivuxolimab in advanced cancers. The CDR3 totals 12 residues. Germline V gives CDR1 SNHLY, CDR2 FYNNEI. V was pared by 8 bases and J by 11 bases, with 18 bases between. Sequencing used immunoSEQ multiplex PCR; TCRdb keeps in-frame clones, though not all of them. The profile covers some 60,000 clones, with approximately 90% appearing a single time and approximately 0.33% taken by the ten largest. The sample in question was CD4+ or CD8+ T cells sorted from blood, obtained in a trial of the OX40 agonist ivuxolimab. This clonotype was sampled from an adult with an advanced solid tumor such as melanoma, head and neck, liver or kidney cancer. V gene TRBV2 combines with J gene TRBJ1-1; D not resolved. The CDR3 region has the DNA TGTGCCAGCCCCACCCAGACATCGCCGGCTTTCTTT. Protein: CASPTQTSPAFF.